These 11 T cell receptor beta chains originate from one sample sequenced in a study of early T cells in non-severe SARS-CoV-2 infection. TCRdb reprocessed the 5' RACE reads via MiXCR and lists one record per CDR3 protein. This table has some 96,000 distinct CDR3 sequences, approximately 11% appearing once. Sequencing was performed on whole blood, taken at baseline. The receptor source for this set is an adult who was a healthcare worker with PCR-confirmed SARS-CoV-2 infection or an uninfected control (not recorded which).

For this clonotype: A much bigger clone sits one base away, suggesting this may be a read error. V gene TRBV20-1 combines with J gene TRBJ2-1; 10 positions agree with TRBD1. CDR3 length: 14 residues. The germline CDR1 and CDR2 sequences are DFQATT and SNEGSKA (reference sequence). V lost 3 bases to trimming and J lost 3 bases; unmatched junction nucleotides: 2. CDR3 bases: TGCAGTGCTAGCGGACAGGGGGTCTACAATGAGCAGTTCTTC. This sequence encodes CSASGQGVYNEQFF.

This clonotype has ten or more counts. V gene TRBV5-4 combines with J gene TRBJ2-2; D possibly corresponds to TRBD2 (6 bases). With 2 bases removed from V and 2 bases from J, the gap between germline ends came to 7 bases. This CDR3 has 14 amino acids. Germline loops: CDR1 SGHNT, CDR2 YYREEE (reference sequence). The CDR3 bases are TGTGCCAGCAGCTTCGGGGGAAACACCGGGGAGCTGTTTTTT. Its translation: CASSFGGNTGELFF.

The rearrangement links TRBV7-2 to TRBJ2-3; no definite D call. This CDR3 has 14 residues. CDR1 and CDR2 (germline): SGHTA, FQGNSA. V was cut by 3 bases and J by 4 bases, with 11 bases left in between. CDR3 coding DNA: TGTGCCAGCAGCTTGGGCACCCGTCCAGATACGCAGTATTTT. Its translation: CASSLGTRPDTQYF.

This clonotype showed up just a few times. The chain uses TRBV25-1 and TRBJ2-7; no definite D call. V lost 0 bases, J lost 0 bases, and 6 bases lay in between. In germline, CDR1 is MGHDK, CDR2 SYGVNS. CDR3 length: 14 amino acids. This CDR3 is CASSEYGGSYEQYF. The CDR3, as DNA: TGTGCCAGCAGTGAATATGGTGGCTCCTACGAGCAGTACTTC.

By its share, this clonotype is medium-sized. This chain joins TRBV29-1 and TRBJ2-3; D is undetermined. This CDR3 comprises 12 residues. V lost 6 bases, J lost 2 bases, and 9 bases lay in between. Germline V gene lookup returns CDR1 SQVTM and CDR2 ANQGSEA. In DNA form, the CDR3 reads TGCAGCGTCGAAAAGGACACAGATACGCAGTATTTT. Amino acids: CSVEKDTDTQYF.

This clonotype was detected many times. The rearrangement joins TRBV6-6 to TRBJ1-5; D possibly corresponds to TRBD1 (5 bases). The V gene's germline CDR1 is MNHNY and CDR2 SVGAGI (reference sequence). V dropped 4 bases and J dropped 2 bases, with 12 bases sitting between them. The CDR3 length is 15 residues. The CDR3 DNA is TGTGCCAGCAGTTCTTTCAGGGCTGGCAATCAGCCCCAGCATTTT. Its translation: CASSSFRAGNQPQHF.

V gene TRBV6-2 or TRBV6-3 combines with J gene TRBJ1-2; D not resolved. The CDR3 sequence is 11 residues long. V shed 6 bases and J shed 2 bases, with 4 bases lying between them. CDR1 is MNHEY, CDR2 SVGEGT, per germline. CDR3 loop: CASRENYGYTF. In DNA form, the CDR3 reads TGTGCCAGCAGGGAGAACTATGGCTACACCTTC.

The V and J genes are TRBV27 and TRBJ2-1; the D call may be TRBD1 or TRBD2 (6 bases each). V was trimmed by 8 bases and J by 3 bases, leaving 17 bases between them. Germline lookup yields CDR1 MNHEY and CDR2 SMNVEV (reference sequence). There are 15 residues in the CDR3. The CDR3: CASASGAASYNEQFF. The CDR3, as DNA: TGTGCCAGCGCTTCGGGGGCGGCAAGCTACAATGAGCAGTTCTTC.

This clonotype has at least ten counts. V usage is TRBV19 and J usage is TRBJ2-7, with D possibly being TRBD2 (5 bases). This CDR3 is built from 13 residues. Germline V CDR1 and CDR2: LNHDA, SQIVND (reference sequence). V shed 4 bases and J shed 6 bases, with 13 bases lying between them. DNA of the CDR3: TGTGCCAGTAGTAAATCGCGGGCCCTCGAGCAGTACTTC. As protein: CASSKSRALEQYF.

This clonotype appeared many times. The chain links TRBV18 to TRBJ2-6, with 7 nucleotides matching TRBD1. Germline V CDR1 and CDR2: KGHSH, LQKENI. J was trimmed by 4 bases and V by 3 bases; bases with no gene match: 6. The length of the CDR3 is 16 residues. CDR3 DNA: TGTGCCAGCTCACCGAATACAGGGGCGGGGGCCAACGTCCTGACTTTC. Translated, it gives CASSPNTGAGANVLTF.

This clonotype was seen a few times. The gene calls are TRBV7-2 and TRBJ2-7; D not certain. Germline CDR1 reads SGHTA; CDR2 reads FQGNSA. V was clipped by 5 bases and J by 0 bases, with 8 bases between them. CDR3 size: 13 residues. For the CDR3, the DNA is TGTGCCAGCAGCCCCCCCCTCTCCTACGAGCAGTACTTC. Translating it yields CASSPPLSYEQYF.